This note documents a single T cell receptor beta chain sequence. Antigen specificity is unknown. CDR3 size: 14 residues. CDR1 and CDR2 from the germline V gene are MDHEN and SYDVKM. The ends were cut back, 2 bases at V and 1 base at J, with 6 bases in the middle. Assay used: immunoSEQ multiplex PCR; TCRdb lists only in-frame clones, some missing. Of around 29,000 clones in the sample, roughly 80% were seen once. The data stem from a study of monozygotic twins with cystic fibrosis. Study background: With about 15 PCR cycles, barcoded libraries came from approximately 2.7 micrograms of fragmented DNA.

Findings of the study overall: The repertoire was suggested to be naive-dominated, clonality median roughly 0.0091. Nucleotide-identical clonotype sharing was significantly higher within monozygotic CF twin pairs than between unrelated CF individuals. V usage most resembled the co-twin in 13 of 16 pairs.

This TCR derives from a girl aged 2 to 10 with cystic fibrosis. Input material: blood. The chain recombines TRBV28 with TRBJ2-4; no reliable D call. The chain's CDR3 is CASSLVQAKNIQYF. CDR3 DNA sequence: TGTGCCAGCAGTTTAGTGCAGGCCAAAAACATTCAGTACTTC.